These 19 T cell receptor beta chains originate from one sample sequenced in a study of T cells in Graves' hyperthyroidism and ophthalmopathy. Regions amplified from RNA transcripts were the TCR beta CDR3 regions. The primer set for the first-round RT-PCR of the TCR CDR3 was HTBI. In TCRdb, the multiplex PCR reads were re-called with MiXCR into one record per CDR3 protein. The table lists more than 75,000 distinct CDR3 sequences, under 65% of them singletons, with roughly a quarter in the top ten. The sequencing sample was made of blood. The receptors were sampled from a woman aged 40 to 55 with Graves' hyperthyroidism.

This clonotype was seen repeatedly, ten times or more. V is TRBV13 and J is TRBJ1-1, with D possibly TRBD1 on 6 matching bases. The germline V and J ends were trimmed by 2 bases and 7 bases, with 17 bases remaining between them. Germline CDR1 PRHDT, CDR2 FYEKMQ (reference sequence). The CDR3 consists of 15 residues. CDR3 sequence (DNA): TGTGCCAGCAGCTTAATTGGACAGCAATTAGTTGAAGCTTTCTTT. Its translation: CASSLIGQQLVEAFF.

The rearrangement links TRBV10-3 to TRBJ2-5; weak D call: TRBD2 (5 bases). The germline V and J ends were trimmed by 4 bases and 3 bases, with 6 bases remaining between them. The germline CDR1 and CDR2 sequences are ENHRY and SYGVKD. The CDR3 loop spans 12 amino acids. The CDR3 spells CAISAGEETQYF. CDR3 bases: TGTGCCATCAGTGCCGGGGAAGAGACCCAGTACTTC.

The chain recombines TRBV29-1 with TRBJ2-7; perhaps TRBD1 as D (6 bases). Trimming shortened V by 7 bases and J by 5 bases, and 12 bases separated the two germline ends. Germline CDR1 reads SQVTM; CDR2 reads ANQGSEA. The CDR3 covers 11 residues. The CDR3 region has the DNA TGCAGCGGTTCCAGGGGCAACGAGCAGTACTTC. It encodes CSGSRGNEQYF.

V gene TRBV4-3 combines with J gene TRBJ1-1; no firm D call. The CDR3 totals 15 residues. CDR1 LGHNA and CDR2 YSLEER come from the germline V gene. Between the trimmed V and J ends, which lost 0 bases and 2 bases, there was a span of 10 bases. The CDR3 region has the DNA TGCGCCAGCAGCCAAGATAACGTAAGAAACACTGAAGCTTTCTTT. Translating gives CASSQDNVRNTEAFF.

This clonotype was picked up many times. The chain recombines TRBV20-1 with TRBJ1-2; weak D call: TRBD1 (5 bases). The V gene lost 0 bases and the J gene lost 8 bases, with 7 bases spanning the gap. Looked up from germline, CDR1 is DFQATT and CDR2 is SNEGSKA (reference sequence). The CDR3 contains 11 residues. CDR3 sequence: CSARDRGGYTF. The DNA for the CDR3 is TGCAGTGCTAGAGACCGGGGGGGCTACACCTTC.

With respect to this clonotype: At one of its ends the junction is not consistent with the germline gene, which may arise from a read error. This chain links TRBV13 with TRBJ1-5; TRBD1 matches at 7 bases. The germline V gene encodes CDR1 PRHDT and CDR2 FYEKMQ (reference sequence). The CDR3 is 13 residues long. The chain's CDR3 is CASSRDRGYYEHF. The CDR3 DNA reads TGCGCCAGCAGCCGGGACAGAGGCTACTACGAGCATTTT.

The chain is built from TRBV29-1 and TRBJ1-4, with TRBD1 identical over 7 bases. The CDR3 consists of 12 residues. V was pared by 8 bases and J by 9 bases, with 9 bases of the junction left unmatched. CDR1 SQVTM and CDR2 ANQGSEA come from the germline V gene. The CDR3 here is CSRQGTEKKLFF. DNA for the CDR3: TGCAGCCGACAGGGCACAGAGAAAAAACTGTTTTTT.

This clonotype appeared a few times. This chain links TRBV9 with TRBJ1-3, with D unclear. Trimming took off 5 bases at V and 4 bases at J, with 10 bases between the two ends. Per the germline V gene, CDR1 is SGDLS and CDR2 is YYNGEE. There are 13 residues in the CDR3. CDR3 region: CASRGEGGNTIYF. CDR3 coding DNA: TGTGCCAGCAGAGGTGAAGGGGGAAACACCATATATTTT.

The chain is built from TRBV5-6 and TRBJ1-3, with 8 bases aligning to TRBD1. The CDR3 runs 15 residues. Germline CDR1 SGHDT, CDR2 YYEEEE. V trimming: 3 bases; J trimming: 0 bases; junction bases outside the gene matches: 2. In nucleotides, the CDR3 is TGTGCCAGCAGCTGGGGGACAGGCTCTGGAAACACCATATATTTT. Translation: CASSWGTGSGNTIYF.

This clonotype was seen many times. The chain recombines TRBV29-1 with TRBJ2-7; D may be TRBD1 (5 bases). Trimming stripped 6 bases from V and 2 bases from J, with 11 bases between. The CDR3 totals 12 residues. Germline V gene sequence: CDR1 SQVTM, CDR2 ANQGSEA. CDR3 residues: CSVDQGPYEQYF. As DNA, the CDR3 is TGCAGCGTGGACCAGGGCCCCTACGAGCAGTACTTC.

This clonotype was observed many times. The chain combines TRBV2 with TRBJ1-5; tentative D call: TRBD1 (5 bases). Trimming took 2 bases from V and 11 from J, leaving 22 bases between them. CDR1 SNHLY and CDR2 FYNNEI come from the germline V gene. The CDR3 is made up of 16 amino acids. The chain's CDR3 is CASSELAGGAKKTQHF. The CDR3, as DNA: TGTGCCAGCAGTGAACTAGCGGGGGGAGCCAAGAAGACCCAGCATTTT.

CDR3 DNA sequence: TGCAGCGTTATCGACCGTTTAGGGACTAGCGGGGGCTACGAGCAGTACTTC. This translates into CSVIDRLGTSGGYEQYF. The rearrangement joins TRBV29-1 to TRBJ2-7; 14 bases are shared with TRBD2. Germline trimming cut 5 bases from V and 3 bases from J; bases unmatched to any gene: 12. CDR1 is SQVTM, CDR2 ANQGSEA, per germline. The CDR3 spans 17 residues.

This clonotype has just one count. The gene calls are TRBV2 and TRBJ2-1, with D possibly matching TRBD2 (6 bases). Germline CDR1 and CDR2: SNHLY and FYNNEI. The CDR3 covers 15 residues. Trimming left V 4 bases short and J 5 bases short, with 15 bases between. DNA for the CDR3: TGTGCCAGCAGTGGAGCCACGGGGGTTAACAATGAGCAGTTCTTC. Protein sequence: CASSGATGVNNEQFF.

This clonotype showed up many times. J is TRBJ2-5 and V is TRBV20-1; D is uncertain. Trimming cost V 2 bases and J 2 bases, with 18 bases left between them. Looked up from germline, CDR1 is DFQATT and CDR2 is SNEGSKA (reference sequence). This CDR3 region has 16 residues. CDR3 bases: TGCAGTGCTAGAACCCGACTTGAAGCCCTACAAGAGACCCAGTACTTC. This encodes CSARTRLEALQETQYF.

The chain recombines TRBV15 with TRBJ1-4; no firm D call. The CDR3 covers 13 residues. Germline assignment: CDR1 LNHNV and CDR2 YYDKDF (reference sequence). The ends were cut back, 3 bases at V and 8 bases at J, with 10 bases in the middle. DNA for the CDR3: TGTGCCACCAGCAGCGGGTACGGGGAAAAACTGTTTTTT. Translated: CATSSGYGEKLFF.

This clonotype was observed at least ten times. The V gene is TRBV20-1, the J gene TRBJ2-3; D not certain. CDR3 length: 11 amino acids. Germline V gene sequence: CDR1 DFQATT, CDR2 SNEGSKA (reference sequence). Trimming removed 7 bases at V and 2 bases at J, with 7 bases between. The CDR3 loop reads CSVTTTDTQYF. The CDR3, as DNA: TGCAGTGTCACAACCACAGATACGCAGTATTTT.

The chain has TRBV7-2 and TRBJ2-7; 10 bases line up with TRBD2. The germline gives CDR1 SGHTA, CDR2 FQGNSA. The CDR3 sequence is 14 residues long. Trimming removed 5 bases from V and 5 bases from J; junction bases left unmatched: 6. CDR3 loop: CASSRWTSGHEQYF. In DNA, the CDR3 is TGTGCCAGCAGCCGTTGGACTAGCGGCCACGAGCAGTACTTC.

CDR3 loop: CASSGGMYGTGELFF. Here the CDR3 DNA reads TGTGCCAGCAGTGGCGGGATGTATGGGACCGGGGAGCTGTTTTTT. J is TRBJ2-2 and V is TRBV7-2, with TRBD2 as a possible D gene (6 bases). The germline V and J ends were trimmed by 6 bases and 5 bases, with 16 bases remaining between them. The CDR3 contains 15 residues. In germline, CDR1 is SGHTA, CDR2 FQGNSA.

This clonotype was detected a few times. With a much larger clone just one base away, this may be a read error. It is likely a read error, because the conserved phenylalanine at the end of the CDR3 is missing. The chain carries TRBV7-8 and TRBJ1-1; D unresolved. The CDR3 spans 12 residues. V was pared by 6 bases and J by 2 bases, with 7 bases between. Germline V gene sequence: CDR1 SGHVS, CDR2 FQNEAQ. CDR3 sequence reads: CASSYPNTEAFL. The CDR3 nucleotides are TGTGCCAGCAGTTACCCCAACACTGAAGCTTTCCTT.